This T cell receptor (beta chain) was sequenced during a study of control samples from healthy donors and cancer patients. CDR1 is LGHDT and CDR2 is YNNKEL in the germline V gene (reference sequence). Trimming took off 6 bases at V and 3 bases at J, with 14 bases between the two ends. The CDR3 consists of 15 residues. Sequencing used immunoSEQ multiplex PCR; TCRdb keeps in-frame clones, though not all of them. The sample carries 150,000 to 200,000 clones, roughly 90% recorded once. Specimen: blood. This chain connects TRBV3-1 (or the pseudogene TRBV3-2) to TRBJ2-2; a weak D match, TRBD1 (6 bases). This TCR was recovered from a man aged 30-40 years in good health. The CDR3 DNA is TGTGCCAGCAGTCACAGGGAACGACACACCGGGGAGCTGTTTTTT. Protein sequence: CASSHRERHTGELFF.